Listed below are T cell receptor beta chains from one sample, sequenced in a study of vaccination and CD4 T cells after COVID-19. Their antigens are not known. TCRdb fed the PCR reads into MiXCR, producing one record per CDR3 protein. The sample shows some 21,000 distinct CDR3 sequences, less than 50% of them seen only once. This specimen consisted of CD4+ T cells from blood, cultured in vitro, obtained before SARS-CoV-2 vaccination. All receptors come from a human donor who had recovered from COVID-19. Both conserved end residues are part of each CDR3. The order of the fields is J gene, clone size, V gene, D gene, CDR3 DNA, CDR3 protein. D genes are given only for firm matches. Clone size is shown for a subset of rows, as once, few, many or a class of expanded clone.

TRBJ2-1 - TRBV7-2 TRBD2 TGTGCCAGCAGCTCAGCTAGCGGGGGGTATAATGAGCAGTTCTTC CASSSASGGYNEQFF
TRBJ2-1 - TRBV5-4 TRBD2 TGTGCCAGCACCATGGGACTAGCGGACTACAATGAGCAGTTCTTC CASTMGLADYNEQFF
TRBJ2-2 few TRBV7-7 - TGTGCCAGCAGCCCGACGGCTGGACGCCCATGGACCGGGGAGCTGTTTTTT CASSPTAGRPWTGELFF
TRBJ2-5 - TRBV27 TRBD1 TGTGCCAGCAGTGACCGGACAGGGGAAGGGGAGACCCAGTACTTC CASSDRTGEGETQYF
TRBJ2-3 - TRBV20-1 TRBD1 TGCAGTGCTAGAGATGGGACAGCAATATTCACAGATACGCAGTATTTT CSARDGTAIFTDTQYF
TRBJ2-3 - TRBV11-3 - TGTGCCAGCAGCTTATCGGGTAGCACAGATACGCAGTATTTT CASSLSGSTDTQYF
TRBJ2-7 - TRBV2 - TGTGCCAGCAGTGCGGTGGCTAGGAACTACGAGCAGTACTTC CASSAVARNYEQYF
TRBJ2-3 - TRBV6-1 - TGTGCCAGCAGTGATTTTAGGCTAGGCCTCACAGATACGCAGTATTTT CASSDFRLGLTDTQYF
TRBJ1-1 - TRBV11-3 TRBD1 TGTGCCAGCAGCTTAGAGGGAGGGGGCGATTTCGCTGAAGCTTTCTTT CASSLEGGGDFAEAFF
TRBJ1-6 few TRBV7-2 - TGTGCCAGCAGCTTAGATGGTGGACCAGTAAATTCACCCCTCCACTTT CASSLDGGPVNSPLHF
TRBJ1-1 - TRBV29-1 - TGCAGCGCCCAGACGGCGACGAACACTGAAGCTTTCTTT CSAQTATNTEAFF
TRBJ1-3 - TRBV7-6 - TGTGCCAGCAGCCTGGGGGGATCTGGAAACACCATATATTTT CASSLGGSGNTIYF
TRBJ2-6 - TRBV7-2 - TGTGCCAGCTCAGAGGGGGGGGCCAACGTCCTGACTTTC CASSEGGANVLTF
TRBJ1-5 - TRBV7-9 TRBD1 TGTGCCAGCAGCTTAGTTCAAGGACAGGGGGAGGCTCAGCCCCAGCATTTT CASSLVQGQGEAQPQHF
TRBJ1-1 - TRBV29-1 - TGCAGCGTTGAACCTCAGGTGAACACTGAAGCTTTCTTT CSVEPQVNTEAFF
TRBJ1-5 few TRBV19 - TGTGCCAGTAGTTCTCAGGTTTCAGGGTATAGCAATCAGCCCCAGCATTTT CASSSQVSGYSNQPQHF
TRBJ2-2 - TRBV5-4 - TGTGCCAGCAGCCTAATAAACACCGGGGAGCTGTTTTTT CASSLINTGELFF
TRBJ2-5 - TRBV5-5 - TGTGCCAGCAGCTTTACAAGCGTCTCCCAAGAGACCCAGTACTTC CASSFTSVSQETQYF
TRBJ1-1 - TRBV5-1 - TGCGCCAGCAGCCCACAGGGGAACACTGAAGCTTTCTTT CASSPQGNTEAFF
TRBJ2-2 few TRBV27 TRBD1 TGTGCCAGCCGGCGCGGGACAGGGTACACCGGGGAGCTGTTTTTT CASRRGTGYTGELFF
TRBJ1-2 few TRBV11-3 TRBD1 TGTGCCAGCAGCTTATGGGCAGGGGGCGACTATGGCTACACCTTC CASSLWAGGDYGYTF
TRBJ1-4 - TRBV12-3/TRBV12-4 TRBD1 TGTGCCAGCAGTAAGGACAGGGCCTTTGCAAAACTGTTTTTT CASSKDRAFAKLFF
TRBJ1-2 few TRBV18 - TGTGCCAGCTCACCGGGGGGGGACTATGGCTACACCTTC CASSPGGDYGYTF
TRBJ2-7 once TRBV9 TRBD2 TGTGCCAGCAGCGTAGGAGCGGGAGTATACGAGCAGTACTTC CASSVGAGVYEQYF
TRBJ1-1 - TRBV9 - TGTGCCAGCAGCGTAGGGTTGAGCATGAACACTGAAGCTTTCTTT CASSVGLSMNTEAFF
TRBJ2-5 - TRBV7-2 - TGTGCCAGCAGATTAAACGGCGGCACCGGGGAGACCCAGTACTTC CASRLNGGTGETQYF
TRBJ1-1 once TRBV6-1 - TGTGCCAGTCAGGGGATTCTCGGCACTGAAGCTTTCTTT CASQGILGTEAFF
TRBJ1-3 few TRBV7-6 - TGTGCCAGCAGCCGTCAGACCGGCTCTGGAAACACCATATATTTT CASSRQTGSGNTIYF
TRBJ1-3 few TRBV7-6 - TGTGCCAGCAGCTTTCGGTCAAAAAGCTCTGGAAACACCATATATTTT CASSFRSKSSGNTIYF
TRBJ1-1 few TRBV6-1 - TGTGCCAGCAGGAGAGGTTGGGGGGCGCTGGGAGCTTTCTTT CASRRGWGALGAFF
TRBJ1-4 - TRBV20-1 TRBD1 TGCAGTGCCACGCTCGCAGGGGGGTATACTAATGAAAAACTGTTTTTT CSATLAGGYTNEKLFF
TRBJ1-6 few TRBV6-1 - TGTGCCAGCAGCACAGATAATTCACCCCTCCACTTT CASSTDNSPLHF
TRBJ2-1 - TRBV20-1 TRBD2 TGCAGTGCCCATAGGGGGACTAGCGGGGGGCGACGCCCCAGTGAGCAGTTCTTC CSAHRGTSGGRRPSEQFF
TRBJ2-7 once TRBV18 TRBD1 TGTGCCAGCTCCCGGGACAGGGGTTACGAGCAGTACTTC CASSRDRGYEQYF
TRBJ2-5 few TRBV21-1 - TGTGCCAGCAGCCCACGGACTAGCGGGGGAACTAGGTACCAAGAGACCCAGTACTTC CASSPRTSGGTRYQETQYF
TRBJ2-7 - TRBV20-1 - TGCAGTGCTAGAGCAGGGCCCAGGTACGAGCAGTACTTC CSARAGPRYEQYF
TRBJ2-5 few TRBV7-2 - TGTGCCAGCAGCTTCTATTCCAGGGGCCCCGAGACCCAGTACTTC CASSFYSRGPETQYF
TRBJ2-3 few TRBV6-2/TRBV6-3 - TGTGCCAGCAGCATAGCGGAAATAGATACGCAGTATTTT CASSIAEIDTQYF
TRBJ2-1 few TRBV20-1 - TGCAGTGCTAGCTCCGGGTCAGACAATGAGCAGTTCTTC CSASSGSDNEQFF
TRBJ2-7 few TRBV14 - TGTGCCAGCAGCCAAGAAACTATGGGCTTGTCCGAGCAGTACTTC CASSQETMGLSEQYF
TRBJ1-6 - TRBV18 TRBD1 TGTGCCAGCTCACCCGGGACAGGGGTTAATTCACCCCTCCACTTT CASSPGTGVNSPLHF
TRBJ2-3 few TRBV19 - TGTGCCCGTCGGGATATGGCAAACGACGATACGCAGTATTTT CARRDMANDDTQYF
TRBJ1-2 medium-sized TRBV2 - TGTGCCAGCAGTGAAAGGTTAGCTAACTATGGCTACACCTTC CASSERLANYGYTF
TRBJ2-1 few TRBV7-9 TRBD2 TGTGCCAGCAGCCCCCGGGGTAGCGGGAGTCACAATGAGCAGTTCTTC CASSPRGSGSHNEQFF
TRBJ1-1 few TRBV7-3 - TGTGCCAGCAGCTTATTTCCAGGGGAGAACACTGAAGCTTTCTTT CASSLFPGENTEAFF
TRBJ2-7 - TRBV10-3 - TGTGCCATCAGAAATGAATCCTACGAGCAGTACTTC CAIRNESYEQYF
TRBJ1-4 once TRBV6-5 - TGTGCCAGCAGTTACTCGGGGGGATCTGGGGAAAAACTGTTTTTT CASSYSGGSGEKLFF
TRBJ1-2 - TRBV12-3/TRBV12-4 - TGTGCCAGCAGTTTAGGGTCTACGGGGGCAATGAACTATGGCTACACCTTC CASSLGSTGAMNYGYTF
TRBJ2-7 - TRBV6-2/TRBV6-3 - TGTGCCAGCAGTTACATTGGACAGAACTACGAGCAGTACTTC CASSYIGQNYEQYF
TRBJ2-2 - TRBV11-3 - TGTGCCAGCAGCTTAGATAGACTGTCTACCGGGGAGCTGTTTTTT CASSLDRLSTGELFF
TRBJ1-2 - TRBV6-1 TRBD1 TGTGCCAGCAGTCCCGGGACAGGGGGCTACACCTTC CASSPGTGGYTF
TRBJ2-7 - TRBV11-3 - TGTGCCAGCAGCCGAACCGGACGGAACTACGAGCAGTACTTC CASSRTGRNYEQYF
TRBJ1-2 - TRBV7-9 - TGTGCCAGCAGCCCGACGGACGGGCCCGGGCATGGCTACACCTTC CASSPTDGPGHGYTF
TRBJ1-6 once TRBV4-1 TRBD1 TGCGCCAGCAGCCAAGCTTTAGCCGGGACAGCAAATTCACCCCTCCACTTT CASSQALAGTANSPLHF
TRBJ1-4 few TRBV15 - TGTGCCACCAGCATAGGGGTGACTAATGAAAAACTGTTTTTT CATSIGVTNEKLFF
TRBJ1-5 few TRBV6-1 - TGTGCCAGCAGTCCGGACAGTAGCAATCAGCCCCAGCATTTT CASSPDSSNQPQHF
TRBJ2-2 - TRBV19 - TGTGCCAGTAGTATATTCAGGGACCACACCGGGGAGCTGTTTTTT CASSIFRDHTGELFF
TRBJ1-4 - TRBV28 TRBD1 TGTGCCAGCAGTTTAGACAGGGTGCAAGGGAAACTGTTTTTT CASSLDRVQGKLFF